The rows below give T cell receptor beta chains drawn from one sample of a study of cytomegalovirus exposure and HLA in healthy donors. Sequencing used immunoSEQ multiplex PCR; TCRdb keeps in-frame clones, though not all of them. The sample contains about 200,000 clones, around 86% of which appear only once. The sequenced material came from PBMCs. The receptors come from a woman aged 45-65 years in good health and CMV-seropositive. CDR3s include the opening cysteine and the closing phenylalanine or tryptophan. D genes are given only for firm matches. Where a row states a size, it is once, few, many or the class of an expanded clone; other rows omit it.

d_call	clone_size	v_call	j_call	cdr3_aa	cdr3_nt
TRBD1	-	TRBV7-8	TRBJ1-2	CASSGSRQGAFGYTF	TGTGCCAGCAGCGGGTCCCGACAGGGGGCTTTTGGCTACACCTTC
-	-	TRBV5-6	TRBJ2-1	CASSLNLADPYNEQFF	TGTGCCAGCAGCTTGAACTTGGCGGATCCCTACAATGAGCAGTTCTTC
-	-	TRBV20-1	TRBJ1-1	CSASFRTEAFF	TGCAGTGCGAGTTTCCGGACTGAAGCTTTCTTT
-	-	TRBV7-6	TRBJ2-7	CASSPLSGDITYEQYF	TGTGCCAGCAGCCCCCTCTCAGGGGATATTACCTACGAGCAGTACTTC
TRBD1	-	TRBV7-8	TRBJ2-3	CASSLAFGQGGDTQYF	TGTGCCAGCAGCTTAGCGTTTGGACAGGGGGGAGATACGCAGTATTTT
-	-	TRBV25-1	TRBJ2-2	CASSDGADNTGELFF	TGTGCCAGCAGTGATGGGGCAGACAACACCGGGGAGCTGTTTTTT
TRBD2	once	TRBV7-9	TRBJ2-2	CASSPTPGGTGELFF	TGTGCCAGCAGCCCAACACCGGGAGGCACCGGGGAGCTGTTTTTT
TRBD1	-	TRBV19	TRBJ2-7	CASSIAGQGDYEQYF	TGTGCCAGTAGTATAGCGGGACAGGGGGACTACGAGCAGTATTTC
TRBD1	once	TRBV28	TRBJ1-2	CASSGQGPAKGYGYTF	TGTGCCAGCAGTGGACAGGGGCCCGCGAAGGGCTATGGCTACACCTTC
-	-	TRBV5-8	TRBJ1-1	CASTRGGGPTEAFF	TGTGCCAGCACCCGAGGGGGGGGGCCCACTGAAGCTTTCTTT
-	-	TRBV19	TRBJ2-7	CASSPAGRGGEQYF	TGTGCCAGTAGTCCGGCGGGGAGAGGAGGCGAGCAGTACTTC
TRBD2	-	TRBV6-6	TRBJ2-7	CASSWTSGSYEQYF	TGTGCCAGCAGTTGGACTAGCGGGAGTTACGAGCAGTACTTC
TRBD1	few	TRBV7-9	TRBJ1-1	CASSLAPGGTEAFF	TGTGCCAGCAGCTTAGCCCCAGGGGGCACTGAAGCTTTCTTT
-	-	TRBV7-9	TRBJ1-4	CASSSQGKVEKLFF	TGTGCCAGCAGCTCACAGGGAAAGGTGGAAAAACTGTTTTTT
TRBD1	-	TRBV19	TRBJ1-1	CASRDSMNTEAFF	TGTGCCAGCCGGGACAGCATGAACACTGAAGCTTTCTTT
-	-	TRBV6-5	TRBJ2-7	CASSSAGEQGRYEQYF	TGTGCCAGCAGTTCAGCCGGGGAACAGGGCCGTTACGAGCAGTACTTC
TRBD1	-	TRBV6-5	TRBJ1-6	CASTRGEENSPLHF	TGTGCCAGCACCAGGGGGGAGGAAAATTCACCCCTCCACTTT
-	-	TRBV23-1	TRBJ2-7	CASSQPGQGTHYEQYF	TGCGCCAGCAGTCAACCGGGACAAGGGACGCACTACGAGCAGTACTTC
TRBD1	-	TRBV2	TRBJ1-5	CASCPTGIINQPQHF	TGTGCCAGCTGCCCGACAGGGATTATAAATCAGCCCCAGCATTTT
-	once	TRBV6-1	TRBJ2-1	CASSEMGSWDEQFF	TGTGCCAGCAGTGAAATGGGCTCTTGGGATGAGCAGTTCTTC
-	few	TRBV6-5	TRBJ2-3	CASSYRDWPDTQYF	TGTGCCAGCAGTTATAGGGACTGGCCAGATACGCAGTATTTT
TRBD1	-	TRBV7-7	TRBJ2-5	CASSYGQGQETQYF	TGTGCTAGCAGCTATGGACAGGGTCAAGAGACCCAGTACTTC
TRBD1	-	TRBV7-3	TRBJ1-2	CASSPAGGYGYTF	TGTGCCAGCAGCCCCGCAGGGGGCTATGGCTACACCTTC
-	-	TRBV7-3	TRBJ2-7	CASSLVPSGEQYF	TGTGCCAGCAGCTTAGTACCCTCGGGGGAGCAGTACTTC
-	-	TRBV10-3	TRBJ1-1	CAIRARDTEAFF	TGTGCCATCCGTGCCAGGGACACTGAAGCTTTCTTT
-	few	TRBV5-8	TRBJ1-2	CASSLDRALYGYTF	TGTGCCAGCAGCTTGGACAGGGCTCTTTATGGCTACACCTTC
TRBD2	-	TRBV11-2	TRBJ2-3	CASSPFGLAGISTDTQYF	TGTGCCAGCAGCCCTTTCGGACTAGCGGGGATAAGCACAGATACGCAGTATTTT
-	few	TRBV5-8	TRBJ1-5	CASSLQEEPQHF	TGTGCCAGCAGCTTGCAGGAGGAGCCCCAGCATTTT
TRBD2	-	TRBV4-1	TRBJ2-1	CASSLWTSGSSYNEQFF	TGCGCCAGCAGCCTCTGGACTAGCGGGAGCTCCTACAATGAGCAGTTCTTC
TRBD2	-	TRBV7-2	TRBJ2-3	CASSSRGGRTDTQYF	TGTGCCAGCAGCTCCCGGGGGGGGCGCACAGATACGCAGTATTTT
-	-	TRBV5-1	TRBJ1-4	CASSLLGAQTTNEKLFF	TGCGCCAGCAGCCTACTGGGGGCACAGACAACTAATGAAAAACTGTTTTTT
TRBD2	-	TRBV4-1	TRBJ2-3	CASSQRLAGGDWGTDTQYF	TGCGCCAGCAGCCAACGATTAGCGGGGGGGGATTGGGGCACAGATACGCAGTATTTT
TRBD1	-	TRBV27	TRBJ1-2	CASSGQGEYGYTF	TGTGCCAGCAGCGGACAGGGGGAATATGGCTACACCTTC
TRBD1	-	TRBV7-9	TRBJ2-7	CASSLGDSPYEQYF	TGTGCCAGCAGCTTAGGGGACAGCCCCTACGAGCAGTACTTC
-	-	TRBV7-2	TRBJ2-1	CASSFGTGSYNEQFF	TGTGCCAGCAGCTTTGGTACCGGCTCCTACAATGAGCAGTTCTTC
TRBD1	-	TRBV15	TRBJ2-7	CATSRDLTGIYEQYF	TGTGCCACCAGCAGAGACTTGACAGGGATCTACGAGCAGTACTTC
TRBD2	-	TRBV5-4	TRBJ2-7	CASSSAAQAGGEQYF	TGTGCCAGCAGCTCGGCCGCGCAAGCGGGGGGCGAGCAGTACTTC
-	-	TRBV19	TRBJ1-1	CASSPVMNTEAFF	TGTGCCAGTAGTCCGGTGATGAACACTGAAGCTTTCTTT
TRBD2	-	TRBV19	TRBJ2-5	CASSILAGGSETQYF	TGTGCCAGTAGTATTCTAGCGGGGGGTTCCGAGACCCAGTACTTC
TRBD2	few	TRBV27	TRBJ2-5	CASSLSPPTSGGSPSRETQYF	TGTGCCAGCAGTTTATCCCCCCCAACTAGCGGGGGGTCCCCAAGCAGAGAGACCCAGTACTTC
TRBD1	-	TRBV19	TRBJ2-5	CASSITTGRETQYF	TGTGCCAGTAGTATAACGACAGGGAGAGAGACCCAGTACTTC
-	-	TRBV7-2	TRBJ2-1	CASSLSVAGLYNEQFF	TGTGCCAGCAGCTTAAGTGTCGCGGGCCTCTACAATGAGCAGTTCTTC
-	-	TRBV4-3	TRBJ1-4	CASSSREADEKLFF	TGCGCCAGCAGCTCCCGAGAGGCGGATGAAAAACTGTTTTTT
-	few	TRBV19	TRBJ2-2	CASSSQRAVFTGELFF	TGTGCCAGTAGTAGTCAGCGGGCGGTGTTCACCGGGGAGCTGTTTTTT
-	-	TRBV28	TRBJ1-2	CASSSGRDGYTF	TGTGCCAGCAGTTCCGGTCGGGATGGCTACACCTTC
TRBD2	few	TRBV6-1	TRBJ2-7	CASSRGTSGTYEQYF	TGTGCCAGCAGTAGAGGGACTAGCGGAACCTACGAGCAGTACTTC
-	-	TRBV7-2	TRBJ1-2	CASSLILDKNYGYTF	TGTGCCAGCAGCTTAATCCTGGACAAGAACTATGGCTACACCTTC
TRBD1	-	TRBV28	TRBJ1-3	CASSPGQGARNTIYF	TGTGCCAGCAGTCCGGGACAGGGGGCGAGAAACACCATATATTTT
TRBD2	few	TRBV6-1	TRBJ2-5	CASSAIPGTSGSRLETQYF	TGTGCCAGCAGTGCAATACCCGGGACTAGCGGGAGTAGGCTTGAGACCCAGTACTTC
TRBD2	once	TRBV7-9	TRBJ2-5	CASSLIPASGEETQYF	TGTGCCAGCAGCTTAATTCCGGCTAGCGGGGAAGAGACCCAGTACTTC
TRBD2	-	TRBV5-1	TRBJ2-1	CASSLVATSGRAGNEQFF	TGCGCCAGCAGCTTGGTGGCGACTAGCGGGAGGGCCGGGAATGAGCAGTTCTTC
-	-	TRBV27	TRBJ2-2	CASSLSGTSSSTGELFF	TGTGCCAGCAGTTTATCGGGAACTAGCTCCTCCACCGGGGAGCTGTTTTTT
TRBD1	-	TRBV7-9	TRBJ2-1	CASSFRGGTGVGEQFF	TGTGCCAGCAGCTTTAGGGGGGGGACAGGGGTGGGTGAGCAGTTCTTC
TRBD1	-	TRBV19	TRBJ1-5	CASSGTGASNQPQHF	TGTGCCAGTAGTGGGACAGGGGCTAGCAATCAGCCCCAGCATTTT